A single sample is the source of the 26 T cell receptor beta chains below, sequenced in a study of blood T cell repertoires in COVID-19. The protocol was immunoSEQ multiplex PCR, while the TCRdb copy is restricted to in-frame clones and leaves out a portion. The data contain about 120,000 clones, approximately 65% of them seen just once; the ten biggest clones take up 6% to 8%. The sample consisted of peripheral blood. Source of these receptors: a woman aged 55 to 70 with acute or convalescent COVID-19.

V gene TRBV29-1 combines with J gene TRBJ2-2; D is uncertain. Germline V gives CDR1 SQVTM, CDR2 ANQGSEA. The V gene lost 6 bases and the J gene lost 5 bases, with 13 bases spanning the gap. The CDR3 totals 13 residues. CDR3 amino acids: CSVSFGSTGELFF. The CDR3 bases are TGCAGCGTCTCGTTTGGCTCTACCGGGGAGCTGTTTTTT.

This clone was seen only a few times. The chain's CDR3 is CSASTGTNTGYTF. CDR3 DNA sequence: TGCAGTGCTAGTACCGGGACAAACACTGGCTACACCTTC. This chain joins TRBV20-1 and TRBJ1-2, with D perhaps matching TRBD1 (6 bases). Germline assignment: CDR1 DFQATT and CDR2 SNEGSKA (reference sequence). Trimming removed 3 bases from V and 7 bases from J, with 15 bases in between. The CDR3 runs 13 residues.

The chain carries TRBV9 and TRBJ1-1; 11 bases match TRBD1. Trimming removed 1 base from V and 6 bases from J; junction bases left unmatched: 5. The CDR3 length is 15 residues. Germline V CDR1 and CDR2: SGDLS, YYNGEE. The DNA of the CDR3 is TGTGCCAGCAGCGTACGAGGACAGGGGGCTTCTGAAGCTTTCTTT. It encodes CASSVRGQGASEAFF.

CDR3 coding DNA: TGTGCCAGCAGCAAAGTGGGGGACAGACGAAGACTGAACACTGAAGCTTTCTTT. Amino acid sequence: CASSKVGDRRRLNTEAFF. The chain combines TRBV21-1 with TRBJ1-1; no check of the table's D call, TRBD1, against the DNA was made. TRBV21-1 is given as a pseudogene. The CDR3 is made up of 18 amino acids.

This chain uses TRBV7-2 with TRBJ1-1; D possibly corresponds to TRBD1 (5 bases). The germline V gene has CDR1 SGHTA and CDR2 FQGNSA. This CDR3 is 13 amino acids long. Trimming removed 2 bases from V and 2 bases from J, with 6 bases in between. CDR3 nucleotide sequence: TGTGCCAGCAGCTTACAGGGAAACACTGAAGCTTTCTTT. Translating it yields CASSLQGNTEAFF.

The DNA of the CDR3 is TGTGCCTGGGCGGGACAGTTAAATACAGATACGCAGTATTTT. This encodes CAWAGQLNTDTQYF. The V and J genes are TRBV30 and TRBJ2-3; TRBD1 is a possible D gene (7 bases). The V end was cut by 5 bases, the J end by 3 bases, with 15 bases between. The germline CDR1 and CDR2 sequences are GTSNPN and SVGIG (reference sequence). CDR3 size: 14 residues.

This chain uses TRBV6-2 or TRBV6-3 with TRBJ1-1; D perhaps matches TRBD1 (5 bases). Germline assignment: CDR1 MNHEY and CDR2 SVGEGT. There are 15 residues in the CDR3. V lost 6 bases and J lost 2, with 16 bases in between. This chain's CDR3 is CASSQGWTVNTEAFF. CDR3 sequence (DNA): TGTGCCAGCAGCCAGGGATGGACTGTAAACACTGAAGCTTTCTTT.

The chain links TRBV6-5 to TRBJ1-2, with TRBD1 matching 7 bases. Trimming took 3 bases from V and 4 from J; bases not matched to a gene: 8. The germline CDR1 and CDR2 sequences are MNHEY and SVGAGI. The CDR3 spans 15 residues. Here the CDR3 reads CASSYGQASIYGYTF. The CDR3 DNA reads TGTGCCAGCAGTTATGGACAGGCGTCGATCTATGGCTACACCTTC.

The chain employs TRBV10-1 and TRBJ2-1; D possibly corresponds to TRBD2 (6 bases). Per germline, CDR1 WNHNN and CDR2 SYGVQD (reference sequence). The CDR3 sequence is 17 residues long. The V and J ends lost 4 bases and 8 bases respectively, with 24 bases between them. The CDR3 DNA follows: TGCGCCAGCAGTGGGCCTCCCGGGGGAGGATTTGCCGATGAGCAGTTCTTC. Its translation: CASSGPPGGGFADEQFF.

The chain recombines TRBV7-9 with TRBJ1-1, with D unclear. This CDR3 region has 12 residues. Germline lookup yields CDR1 SEHNR and CDR2 FQNEAQ (reference sequence). V lost 5 bases to trimming and J lost 4 bases, with 8 bases between them. Here the CDR3 DNA reads TGTGCCAGCAGCGAGGGTCCCACTGAAGCTTTCTTT. It yields the protein CASSEGPTEAFF.

This rearrangement joins TRBV6-1 to TRBJ1-2; maybe TRBD1 (5 bases). Looked up from germline, CDR1 is MNHNS and CDR2 is SASEGT. Trimming took off 0 bases at V and 6 bases at J, with 11 bases between the two ends. The CDR3 is made up of 14 amino acids. The CDR3 DNA is TGTGCCAGCAGTGAAGCCCAGGGTTTACATGGCTACACCTTC. Encoded protein: CASSEAQGLHGYTF.

J is TRBJ1-5 and V is TRBV21-1. TRBV21-1 is deemed a pseudogene. This CDR3 has 19 residues. The CDR3 loop reads CASSKLWGWEGSGNQPQHF. Written as DNA, the CDR3 is TGTGCCAGCAGCAAATTATGGGGTTGGGAGGGTTCCGGCAATCAGCCCCAGCATTTT.

The chain joins TRBV12-3 or TRBV12-4 to TRBJ1-2, with D possibly being TRBD1 (5 bases). CDR3 size: 12 residues. The V gene lost 5 bases and the J gene lost 8 bases, with 12 bases spanning the gap. The CDR3 sequence is CASSRGPFGYTF. The CDR3 bases are TGTGCCAGCAGTAGGGGCCCCTTCGGCTACACCTTC.

In this sample, this clone turned up many times. The V and J genes are TRBV2 and TRBJ1-5; D not certain. Trimming removed 3 bases at V and 8 bases at J, with 20 bases between. Germline CDR1 is SNHLY and CDR2 is FYNNEI. This CDR3 is built from 16 residues. CDR3 in DNA: TGTGCCAGCAGTGACAAGGGCAGCCGGGGATTTAAGCCCCAGCATTTT. It is translated as CASSDKGSRGFKPQHF.

V usage is TRBV5-1 and J usage is TRBJ2-4, with 11 bases fitting TRBD1. Germline loops: CDR1 SGHRS, CDR2 YFSETQ. This CDR3 region has 15 residues. V shed 4 bases, J shed 9 bases, and the junction held 9 bases outside the gene matches. The DNA for the CDR3 is TGCGCCAGCAGCGAAATAGGACAGGGGGCCGGCATTCAGTACTTC. It encodes CASSEIGQGAGIQYF.

CDR3 region: CASSQDSGPYYEQYF. The CDR3 DNA reads as TGCGCCAGCAGCCAAGATTCGGGTCCTTACTACGAGCAGTACTTC. This sequence joins TRBV4-3 and TRBJ2-7; no firm D call. The CDR3 has 15 residues. The germline CDR1 and CDR2 sequences are LGHNA and YSLEER. V lost 0 bases, J lost 3 bases, and 12 bases lay in between.

In DNA, the CDR3 is TGTGCCAGCATCCCCCTCGGACAAGAGTTCTACGAGCAGTACTTC. Amino acid sequence: CASIPLGQEFYEQYF. The chain combines TRBV28 with TRBJ2-7, with a possible D match to TRBD1 (5 bases). The germline V and J ends were trimmed by 7 bases and 3 bases, with 19 bases remaining between them. CDR1 and CDR2 (germline): MDHEN, SYDVKM. This CDR3 has 15 residues.

Note on this clone: A read error may explain this, as a much larger clone is one base away. As DNA, the CDR3 is TGTGTCAGCAGTCGATACACAGGGAATGCTAACTATGGCTACACCTTC. Translating it yields CVSSRYTGNANYGYTF. The V gene is TRBV27, the J gene TRBJ1-2; perhaps TRBD1 as D (6 bases). CDR1 and CDR2 (germline): MNHEY, SMNVEV (reference sequence). The CDR3 contains 16 residues.

The chain joins TRBV11-2 to TRBJ1-6; D may be TRBD1 (6 bases). Per the germline V gene, CDR1 is SGHAT and CDR2 is FQNNGV. The CDR3 spans 15 residues. V was trimmed by 4 bases and J by 7 bases, leaving 14 bases between them. The CDR3: CASSSKGGANSPLHF. The CDR3 DNA is TGTGCCAGCAGCTCTAAAGGGGGTGCAAATTCACCCCTCCACTTT.

The chain carries TRBV24-1 and TRBJ2-4; the match to TRBD1 covers 10 bases. CDR1 KGHDR and CDR2 SFDVKD come from the germline V gene. The CDR3 consists of 16 residues. Losses at the gene ends were 3 bases for V and 5 bases for J; bases not matched to a gene: 6. CDR3 coding DNA: TGTGCCACCAGTGATCCCCGACAGGGGGCAGAAAACATTCAGTACTTC. It is translated as CATSDPRQGAENIQYF.

V usage is TRBV29-1 and J usage is TRBJ1-1; D unresolved. CDR1 is SQVTM, CDR2 ANQGSEA, per germline. The CDR3 is 13 residues long. V was cut by 7 bases and J by 1 base, with 13 bases left in between. The CDR3 bases are TGCAGCGCGGGGTTCCTCTCGAACACTGAAGCTTTCTTT. It encodes CSAGFLSNTEAFF.

This clone has only one observation. The V call is TRBV24-1, the J call TRBJ2-3; D unclear. CDR1 and CDR2 from the germline V gene are KGHDR and SFDVKD. With 2 bases removed from V and 2 bases from J, the gap between germline ends came to 7 bases. The CDR3 runs 14 residues. The DNA of the CDR3 is TGTGCCACCAGTGATTCCGGGTCCACAGATACGCAGTATTTT. Its translation: CATSDSGSTDTQYF.

The chain combines TRBV5-5 with TRBJ1-4; the match to TRBD1 covers 8 bases. Germline CDR1 is SGHKS and CDR2 is YYEKEE (reference sequence). This CDR3 region has 15 residues. V was pared by 2 bases and J by 8 bases, with 8 bases of the junction left unmatched. The chain's CDR3 is CASSLWTGSREKLFF. The CDR3, as DNA: TGTGCCAGCAGCTTATGGACAGGGTCGCGGGAAAAACTGTTTTTT.

The chain uses TRBV6-1 and TRBJ1-5, with D possibly matching TRBD1 (6 bases). Germline CDR1 MNHNS, CDR2 SASEGT. V was clipped by 3 bases and J by 6 bases, with 9 bases between them. The length of the CDR3 is 13 residues. The CDR3 DNA reads TGTGCCAGCAGTGATGGGGGCGGTCAGCCCCAGCATTTT. It yields the protein CASSDGGGQPQHF.

The rearrangement links TRBV29-1 to TRBJ1-2; possible D gene TRBD1, 6 bases. The CDR3 is 12 amino acids. The V gene's germline CDR1 is SQVTM and CDR2 ANQGSEA. V gave up 1 base and J gave up 6 bases, with 9 bases separating them. CDR3 residues: CSVEGQGNGYTF. The CDR3 coding sequence is TGCAGCGTTGAAGGGCAGGGGAATGGCTACACCTTC.

The chain combines TRBV9 with TRBJ2-3, with TRBD1 identical over 7 bases. With 4 bases clipped from V and 0 bases from J, the junction kept 8 bases outside the gene matches. The germline V gene encodes CDR1 SGDLS and CDR2 YYNGEE. The length of the CDR3 is 16 residues. This chain's CDR3 is CASSPPGTVSTDTQYF. DNA for the CDR3: TGTGCCAGCAGCCCCCCCGGGACAGTTAGCACAGATACGCAGTATTTT. Complete variable domain (other parts from reference TRBV9 and TRBJ2-3): DSGVTQTPKHLITATGQRVTLRCSPRSGDLSVYWYQQSLDQGLQFLIQYYNGEERAKGNILERFSAQQFPDLHSELNLSSLELGDSALYFCASSPPGTVSTDTQYFGPGTRLTVL.